This TCR beta chain was sequenced during a study of metastatic and nonmetastatic thyroid tumors. Study-level background: The authors compared repertoires across blood and tumor or nodule tissue from malignant and benign thyroid patients. Study outcomes and limitations: For both blood and tumor, malignant thyroid tumors reportedly showed significantly higher TCR beta diversity than benign nodules did.

Original processing methods: The authors used CDR3 differences across clinicopathological groups to build a distant-metastasis classifier for papillary thyroid cancer. TCRdb used MiXCR to call clones anew from the PCR reads. These V and J calls originate from TCRdb's pipeline instead of the authors' own analysis. The sample consists of 72,000 or so clones, 15% to 20% of them appearing once. The V and J ends lost 0 bases and 4 bases respectively, with 18 bases between them. The CDR3 has 17 residues. Germline V gene sequence: CDR1 LNHNV, CDR2 YYDKDF (reference sequence). This clone was seen many times. The antigen remains unidentified. Thyroid surgery was performed in patients who had received no treatment beforehand.

The sample taken for sequencing was blood. This receptor was taken from a female donor with papillary thyroid cancer or a benign thyroid nodule (not recorded which). Some clones in this sample may be carry-over from other donors' samples. J is TRBJ1-1 and V is TRBV15; D is uncertain. The CDR3 nucleotides read TGTGCCACCAGCAGAGATAGTCTAACTTGGGGTCCCACTGAAGCTTTCTTT. This sequence encodes CATSRDSLTWGPTEAFF.